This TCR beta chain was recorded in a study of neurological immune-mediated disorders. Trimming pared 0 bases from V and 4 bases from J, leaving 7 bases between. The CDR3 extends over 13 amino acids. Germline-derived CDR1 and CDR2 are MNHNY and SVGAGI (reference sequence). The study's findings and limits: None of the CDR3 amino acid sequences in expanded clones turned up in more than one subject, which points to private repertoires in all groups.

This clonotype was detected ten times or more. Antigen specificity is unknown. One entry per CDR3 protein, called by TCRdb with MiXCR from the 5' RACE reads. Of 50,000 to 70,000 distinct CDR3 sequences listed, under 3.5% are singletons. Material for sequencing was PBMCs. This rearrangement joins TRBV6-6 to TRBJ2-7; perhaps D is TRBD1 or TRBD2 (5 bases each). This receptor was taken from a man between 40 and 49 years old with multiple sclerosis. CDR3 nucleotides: TGTGCCAGCAGTTACTCGGGGGAGTACGAGCAGTACTTC. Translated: CASSYSGEYEQYF.